The 17 T cell receptor beta chains given below trace back to one sample, sequenced in a study of T cell repertoires in cytomegalovirus infection (dated by TCRdb to between 2018 and 2021). This sample was sequenced with an Illumina HiSeq 1500. The public reads were run again by TCRdb, first through fastp at Q25 and then through MiXCR, and only productive beta chains were kept. Each CDR3 protein appears once, grouped with its most common genes and DNA. The sample includes some 920,000 distinct CDR3 sequences, with approximately 30% observed a single time. Of the sample, roughly 13% falls within the top ten clones. The meaning of the sample's treatment or condition label: in vitro stimulation with specific CMV peptide epitopes to enrich CMV-specific T cells. No cognate antigen is known for these TCRs. The material sequenced was cultured CD8+ T cells from PBMCs, taken from culture after CMV antigen stimulation. The source of these receptors is a human donor in good health (CMV status not recorded). Some clones in this sample may be carry-over from other donors' samples.

This clonotype was seen a few times. The chain employs TRBV28 and TRBJ2-5; tentative D call: TRBD2 (6 bases). In germline, CDR1 is MDHEN, CDR2 SYDVKM. The CDR3 runs 16 residues. The V end lost 4 bases, the J end lost 4 bases, and 19 bases lay between the germline ends. CDR3: CASSSRAGGVGETQYF. Here the CDR3 DNA reads TGTGCCAGCAGTTCCCGGGCCGGGGGAGTAGGAGAGACCCAGTACTTC. Using reference TRBV28 and TRBJ2-5 for the parts outside the CDR3, the full variable domain is DVKVTQSSRYLVKRTGEKVFLECVQDMDHENMFWYRQDPGLGLRLIYFSYDVKMKEKGDIPEGYSVSREKKERFSLILESASTNQTSMYLCASSSRAGGVGETQYFGPGTRLLVL.

V gene TRBV18 combines with J gene TRBJ1-1; possible D gene TRBD1, 5 bases. This CDR3 contains 15 residues. Trimming shortened V by 2 bases and J by 0 bases, and 10 bases separated the two germline ends. Germline V gene lookup returns CDR1 KGHSH and CDR2 LQKENI. The CDR3 sequence is CASSPGALMNTEAFF. CDR3 DNA: TGTGCCAGCTCACCAGGGGCCCTCATGAACACTGAAGCTTTCTTT.

CDR3 in DNA: TGTGCCAGCAGTTTGGAGGGACAGCGTTCCTACGAGCAGTACTTC. Protein sequence: CASSLEGQRSYEQYF. The rearrangement uses TRBV27 and TRBJ2-7; weak D call: TRBD1 (7 bases). The CDR3 consists of 15 residues. CDR1 is MNHEY, CDR2 SMNVEV, per germline (reference sequence). V was pared by 3 bases and J by 1 base, with 13 bases between.

This clonotype has more than one count but fewer than ten. V and J are TRBV7-9 and TRBJ2-2, with D possibly TRBD1 on 5 matching bases. The CDR3 consists of 14 residues. The germline gives CDR1 SEHNR, CDR2 FQNEAQ (reference sequence). With 6 bases removed from V and 2 bases from J, the gap between germline ends came to 10 bases. The CDR3 DNA reads as TGTGCCAGCAGTAAGGGGTTTAACACCGGGGAGCTGTTTTTT. It codes for CASSKGFNTGELFF.

This chain uses TRBV6-5 with TRBJ2-3; D unclear. Trimming cost V 2 bases and J 0 bases, with 12 bases left between them. Germline V gives CDR1 MNHEY, CDR2 SVGAGI. CDR3 length: 16 amino acids. The CDR3 reads CASSYIPTTSTDTQYF. CDR3 sequence (DNA): TGTGCCAGCAGTTACATTCCTACTACTAGCACAGATACGCAGTATTTT.

The chain uses TRBV27 and TRBJ1-5; unclear D gene. CDR1 is MNHEY and CDR2 is SMNVEV in the germline V gene (reference sequence). Trimming cost V 3 bases and J 5 bases, with 5 bases left between them. CDR3 length: 12 residues. CDR3 sequence (DNA): TGTGCCAGCAGTTTTATCGATCAGCCCCAGCATTTT. Its translation is CASSFIDQPQHF.

This clonotype showed up just a few times. The DNA for the CDR3 is TGTGCCAGCACTTCAAATGGGGTCGGAGTAGCCGGGGAGCTGTTTTTT. This translates into CASTSNGVGVAGELFF. V usage is TRBV2 and J usage is TRBJ2-2; D is undetermined. V dropped 7 bases and J dropped 6 bases, with 21 bases sitting between them. The CDR3 runs to 16 residues. From germline, CDR1 is SNHLY and CDR2 FYNNEI.

The chain employs TRBV5-4 and TRBJ2-7; TRBD1 matches at 7 bases. CDR3 length equals 14 residues. Germline V CDR1 and CDR2: SGHNT, YYREEE (reference sequence). Trimming at V came to 4 bases and at J to 2 bases, leaving 6 bases not matched to a gene. CDR3 bases: TGTGCCAGCAGCCCACAGGGGACCACCTACGAGCAGTACTTC. The encoded protein is CASSPQGTTYEQYF.

The DNA of the CDR3 is TGTGCCAGCAGCTCTACACCTGTAACTAATGAAAAACTGTTTTTT. It specifies CASSSTPVTNEKLFF. The V gene is TRBV7-2, the J gene TRBJ1-4, with D hard to call. Per germline, CDR1 SGHTA and CDR2 FQGNSA. V gave up 4 bases and J gave up 1 base, with 10 bases separating them. The CDR3 extends over 15 amino acids.

This clonotype has only a few counts. CDR3 sequence: CATSSARQGVNEQYF. In nucleotides, the CDR3 is TGTGCCACCAGCAGCGCCAGACAGGGGGTAAACGAGCAGTACTTC. This sequence joins TRBV15 and TRBJ2-7, with 9 bases fitting TRBD1. The germline V gene has CDR1 LNHNV and CDR2 YYDKDF (reference sequence). This CDR3 comprises 15 residues. J lost 5 bases, V lost 3 bases, and 8 bases had no gene match.

The V and J genes are TRBV12-5 and TRBJ2-3; D might be TRBD1 (6 bases). V dropped 1 base and J dropped 0 bases, with 8 bases sitting between them. This CDR3 has 15 residues. Germline assignment: CDR1 LGHNT and CDR2 FRNRAP. CDR3 coding DNA: TGTGCTAGTGGTTTGGACAGGGCTAGCACAGATACGCAGTATTTT. Its translation: CASGLDRASTDTQYF.

This clonotype is medium-sized. This chain uses TRBV12-3 or TRBV12-4 with TRBJ2-1; D unclear. V was clipped by 6 bases and J by 9 bases, with 15 bases between them. The CDR3 consists of 13 residues. This chain's CDR3 is CASSPRVLGEQFF. Written as DNA, the CDR3 is TGTGCCAGCAGCCCACGAGTGTTGGGTGAGCAGTTCTTC.

The DNA of the CDR3 is TGTGCCAGCAGTGTCGGAGGGCCGGAAGGACAAGAGACCCAGTACTTC. It yields the protein CASSVGGPEGQETQYF. The V call is TRBV2, the J call TRBJ2-5, with D possibly being TRBD2 (6 bases). Germline V lookup: CDR1 SNHLY, CDR2 FYNNEI. This CDR3 comprises 16 residues. Trimming cost V 4 bases and J 2 bases, with 17 bases left between them.

The chain couples TRBV27 to TRBJ1-2, with 7 bases identical to TRBD1. The V gene's germline CDR1 is MNHEY and CDR2 SMNVEV (reference sequence). J gave up 7 bases and V 2 bases, and 10 bases lay outside the gene matches. The CDR3 is 15 residues long. The CDR3 sequence is CASSLGARGLRGYTF. The CDR3 coding sequence is TGTGCCAGCAGTTTAGGAGCCAGGGGGTTACGTGGCTACACCTTC.

The chain recombines TRBV29-1 with TRBJ1-2, with D perhaps matching TRBD1 (5 bases). The germline V gene encodes CDR1 SQVTM and CDR2 ANQGSEA. V lost 4 bases and J 1 base, leaving 16 bases between the germline ends. The CDR3 is 15 amino acids. The CDR3 protein is CSVVVGQQDNYGYTF. For the CDR3, the DNA is TGCAGCGTTGTTGTAGGACAACAAGATAACTATGGCTACACCTTC.

This rearrangement joins TRBV27 to TRBJ2-2, with 9 positions matching TRBD2. The CDR3 is made up of 14 amino acids. The germline V gene encodes CDR1 MNHEY and CDR2 SMNVEV (reference sequence). V dropped 5 bases and J dropped 6; count of bases not matched to a gene: 4. This chain's CDR3 is CASSAGGPAGELFF. The DNA of the CDR3 is TGTGCCAGCAGTGCGGGGGGGCCGGCCGGGGAGCTGTTTTTT.

The chain couples TRBV3-1 to TRBJ1-1, with TRBD1 identical over 10 bases. The trim removed 0 bases at V and 10 bases at J, leaving 8 bases unmatched. The CDR3 has 15 residues. The germline CDR1 and CDR2 sequences are LGHDT and YNNKEL (reference sequence). CDR3 bases: TGTGCCAGCAGCCAAGATTGGGGACAGGGGTTAGGAGCTTTCTTT. This gives the protein CASSQDWGQGLGAFF.